The 25 T cell receptor beta chains below come from one sample, sequenced in a study of long-term antiretroviral therapy in people with HIV. immunoSEQ v3.0 was run at survey level. Assay: immunoSEQ multiplex PCR; the TCRdb copy retains only in-frame clones and omits some. The table records roughly 34,000 clones, 85% of them present only once. The source was unsorted PBMCs, collected just over 2.7 years before starting antiretroviral therapy. The source is a woman younger than 45 with HIV.

The chain uses TRBV15 and TRBJ2-7, with TRBD1 matching over 9 bases. V shed 5 bases and J 4 bases; nucleotides not matched to a gene: 9. The germline V gene has CDR1 LNHNV and CDR2 YYDKDF (reference sequence). The CDR3 length is 15 residues. In DNA, the CDR3 is TGTGCCACCAGCGGGCACTCGGGACAGGGTTACGAGCAGTACGTC. It translates to CATSGHSGQGYEQYV.

The chain links TRBV4-1 to TRBJ1-1; tentative D call: TRBD1 (6 bases). The CDR3 totals 15 residues. V gave up 4 bases and J gave up 0 bases, with 12 bases separating them. Germline loops: CDR1 MGHRA, CDR2 YSYEKL. This chain's CDR3 is CASSRVDSLNTEAFF. Written as DNA, the CDR3 is TGCGCCAGCAGCCGAGTGGACAGCTTGAACACTGAAGCTTTCTTT.

This clone occurred once. This chain connects TRBV15 to TRBJ2-5; D tentatively fits TRBD1 or TRBD2 (7 bases each). Germline CDR1 reads LNHNV; CDR2 reads YYDKDF (reference sequence). V shed 4 bases and J shed 5 bases, with 14 bases lying between them. The CDR3 contains 14 residues. The CDR3 DNA reads as TGTGCCACCAGCACCAGGGGGGGAGCGGAGACCCAGTACTTC. This translates into CATSTRGGAETQYF.

The J gene is TRBJ1-1, the V gene TRBV30, with no clear D. Trimming cost V 0 bases and J 10 bases, with 12 bases left between them. The germline V gene encodes CDR1 GTSNPN and CDR2 SVGIG (reference sequence). This CDR3 has 12 amino acids. CDR3 region: CAWSVGRVGAFF. The CDR3 bases are TGTGCCTGGAGTGTAGGTAGGGTAGGAGCTTTCTTT.

This chain links TRBV7-3 with TRBJ2-7, with unresolved D. Trimming shortened V by 1 base and J by 0 bases, and 13 bases separated the two germline ends. The CDR3 is made up of 16 amino acids. Germline-derived CDR1 and CDR2 are SGHTA and FQGTGA. Here the CDR3 DNA reads TGTGCCAGCAGCTTAAATCCACTGATTATCTCCTACGAGCAGTACTTC. Amino acids: CASSLNPLIISYEQYF. The full variable domain, completed using reference TRBV7-3 and TRBJ2-7, is GAGVSQTPSNKVTEKGKYVELRCDPISGHTALYWYRQSLGQGPEFLIYFQGTGAADDSGLPNDRFFAVRPEGSVSTLKIQRTERGDSAVYLCASSLNPLIISYEQYFGPGTRLTVT.

V gene TRBV5-1 combines with J gene TRBJ1-2; a weak D match, TRBD1 (5 bases). The CDR3 runs 12 residues. CDR1 and CDR2 from the germline V gene are SGHRS and YFSETQ. V dropped 0 bases and J dropped 5 bases, with 5 bases sitting between them. The CDR3 is CASSLGGYGYTF. The CDR3 DNA reads as TGCGCCAGCAGCTTGGGGGGGTATGGCTACACCTTC.

The genes are TRBV7-2 and TRBJ2-5; D gene uncertain. CDR3 length: 14 amino acids. Trimming left V 5 bases short and J 5 bases short, with 15 bases between. Germline V gives CDR1 SGHTA, CDR2 FQGNSA. This chain's CDR3 is CASSVGALGETQYF. As DNA, the CDR3 is TGTGCCAGCAGCGTAGGAGCCCTCGGGGAGACCCAGTACTTC.

The chain combines TRBV6-6 with TRBJ1-2, with D tentatively TRBD1 (6 bases). V shed 5 bases and J shed 0 bases, with 16 bases lying between them. The CDR3 is 16 amino acids. The germline CDR1 and CDR2 sequences are MNHNY and SVGAGI (reference sequence). The CDR3 nucleotides are TGTGCCAGCAGTAATCTACAGGGTGGACCTAACTATGGCTACACCTTC. It is translated as CASSNLQGGPNYGYTF.

The rearrangement joins TRBV5-1 to TRBJ2-1, with no clear D. V was trimmed by 0 bases and J by 8 bases, leaving 6 bases between them. The CDR3 sequence is 12 residues long. CDR1 is SGHRS and CDR2 is YFSETQ in the germline V gene. CDR3 sequence (DNA): TGCGCCAGCAGCTTGGTGCTCGATGAGCAGTTCTTC. Translated, it gives CASSLVLDEQFF. Based on the CDR3 plus reference TRBV5-1 and TRBJ2-1, the full variable domain is KAGVTQTPRYLIKTRGQQVTLSCSPISGHRSVSWYQQTPGQGLQFLFEYFSETQRNKGNFPGRFSGRQFSNSRSEMNVSTLELGDSALYLCASSLVLDEQFFGPGTRLTVL.

The genes are TRBV5-5 and TRBJ2-3; the D is unclear. Germline values: CDR1 SGHKS, CDR2 YYEKEE (reference sequence). The CDR3 sequence is 16 residues long. The germline V and J ends were trimmed by 4 bases and 2 bases, with 17 bases remaining between them. CDR3 bases: TGTGCCAGCAGCCCAAGGCCCGGACCGAACACAGATACGCAGTATTTT. It is translated as CASSPRPGPNTDTQYF.

The CDR3 bases are TGTGCCAGCAGCTTAGTCGGAGGGGAGCAGTACTTC. Encoded protein: CASSLVGGEQYF. This chain links TRBV11-2 with TRBJ2-7; D is perhaps TRBD2 (6 bases). Germline V CDR1 and CDR2: SGHAT, FQNNGV. The length of the CDR3 is 12 residues. The germline V and J ends were trimmed by 1 base and 7 bases, with 8 bases remaining between them.

V and J are TRBV19 and TRBJ1-2; D may be TRBD1 (5 bases). Germline CDR1 LNHDA, CDR2 SQIVND (reference sequence). V was clipped by 0 bases and J by 2 bases, with 10 bases between them. The CDR3 is 15 amino acids. DNA of the CDR3: TGTGCCAGTAGTATAGATGGGGCCTGGAACTATGGCTACACCTTC. The encoded protein is CASSIDGAWNYGYTF.

The chain couples TRBV27 to TRBJ2-3; no clear D gene. V dropped 4 bases and J dropped 0 bases, with 11 bases sitting between them. CDR1 is MNHEY, CDR2 SMNVEV, per germline (reference sequence). The CDR3 loop spans 15 amino acids. The CDR3 loop reads CASSYRQTSTDTQYF. CDR3 coding DNA: TGTGCCAGCAGTTATCGACAAACTAGCACAGATACGCAGTATTTT.

The chain combines TRBV4-1 with TRBJ1-4, with D uncertain. Looked up from germline, CDR1 is MGHRA and CDR2 is YSYEKL. The CDR3 is 13 amino acids. V was trimmed by 4 bases and J by 7 bases, leaving 10 bases between them. The CDR3 nucleotides read TGCGCCAGCAGCCTTTTTAATTCTGAAAAACTGTTTTTT. Protein sequence: CASSLFNSEKLFF.

The chain joins TRBV15 to TRBJ1-5; TRBD1 is a possible D gene (5 bases). V was pared by 1 base and J by 6 bases, with 13 bases between. This CDR3 region has 15 residues. Germline assignment: CDR1 LNHNV and CDR2 YYDKDF (reference sequence). The CDR3 loop reads CATSRGGKLGQPQHF. DNA for the CDR3: TGTGCCACCAGCAGAGGGGGCAAGCTAGGTCAGCCCCAGCATTTT.

The rearrangement joins TRBV6-1 to TRBJ1-2; unclear D gene. Trimming stripped 2 bases from V and 4 bases from J, with 5 bases between. The CDR3 loop spans 12 amino acids. Looked up from germline, CDR1 is MNHNS and CDR2 is SASEGT. The CDR3 DNA reads TGTGCCAGCAGTGAATCCTCCTATGGCTACACCTTC. This sequence encodes CASSESSYGYTF.

The chain links TRBV29-1 to TRBJ1-4, with TRBD1 matching 7 bases. The CDR3 has 16 residues. With 6 bases clipped from V and 0 bases from J, the junction kept 10 bases outside the gene matches. Germline CDR1 is SQVTM and CDR2 is ANQGSEA. CDR3 sequence (DNA): TGCAGCGTATTTACAGGGGTTTACGCAACTAATGAAAAACTGTTTTTT. Protein: CSVFTGVYATNEKLFF.

This chain joins TRBV9 and TRBJ2-1; perhaps TRBD2 as D (5 bases). Trimming took off 4 bases at V and 1 base at J, with 15 bases between the two ends. The CDR3 runs to 16 residues. CDR1 is SGDLS, CDR2 YYNGEE, per germline. The CDR3 reads CASSPRGQFSYNEQFF. As DNA, the CDR3 is TGTGCCAGCAGCCCCAGAGGGCAGTTTTCCTACAATGAGCAGTTCTTC.

This clone was seen a single time. The rearrangement links TRBV6-4 to TRBJ2-2; unclear D gene. Germline loops: CDR1 MRHNA, CDR2 SNTAGT. The CDR3 covers 16 residues. Trimming left V 6 bases short and J 2 bases short, with 16 bases between. CDR3 region: CASRENQDVNTGELFF. As DNA, the CDR3 is TGTGCCAGCAGAGAAAATCAGGACGTTAACACCGGGGAGCTGTTTTTT.

V usage is TRBV5-6 and J usage is TRBJ2-7, with 8 bases aligning to TRBD1. Trimming removed 4 bases from V and 4 bases from J; junction bases left unmatched: 7. This CDR3 contains 14 residues. Germline assignment: CDR1 SGHDT and CDR2 YYEEEE. CDR3 in DNA: TGTGCCAGCAGCGGCCAGGGGGCTTTTTACGAGCAGTACTTC. Translating it yields CASSGQGAFYEQYF.

The chain is built from TRBV10-3 and TRBJ1-6; 7 bases are shared with TRBD1. Germline V gene sequence: CDR1 ENHRY, CDR2 SYGVKD. V dropped 10 bases and J dropped 9; count of bases not matched to a gene: 21. CDR3 length equals 17 residues. CDR3 coding DNA: TGTGCCACCAAAGACACCGAGAACAGGGGTTCTCGTTCACCCCTCCACTTT. The encoded protein is CATKDTENRGSRSPLHF.

The chain combines TRBV4-2 with TRBJ2-1; TRBD1 agrees at 7 bases. There are 14 residues in the CDR3. Germline assignment: CDR1 LGHNA and CDR2 YNFKEQ. Losses at the gene ends were 0 bases for V and 10 bases for J; bases not matched to a gene: 6. In nucleotides, the CDR3 is TGTGCCAGCAGCCAAGAGGGACAGTACTTCGAGCAGTTCTTC. Translation: CASSQEGQYFEQFF.

The chain links TRBV5-5 to TRBJ1-2; TRBD1 might be the D (6 bases). There are 15 residues in the CDR3. V lost 1 base and J 6 bases, leaving 16 bases between the germline ends. Germline V gene lookup returns CDR1 SGHKS and CDR2 YYEKEE (reference sequence). DNA for the CDR3: TGTGCCAGCAGCTTGAGGCCACAGGGAGAACATGGCTACACCTTC. As protein: CASSLRPQGEHGYTF.

The chain employs TRBV6-6 and TRBJ2-5; the match to TRBD1 covers 8 bases. The CDR3 has 14 amino acids. Germline lookup yields CDR1 MNHNY and CDR2 SVGAGI (reference sequence). V was clipped by 6 bases and J by 3 bases; unmatched bases: 6. CDR3 in DNA: TGTGCCAGCAGATGGGACAGGTCGGAAGAGACCCAGTACTTC. This gives the protein CASRWDRSEETQYF.

The chain couples TRBV10-2 to TRBJ2-2; D remains unclear. CDR3 length equals 14 residues. V was shortened by 7 bases and J by 2 bases, with 11 bases between the two germline ends. Germline V gene lookup returns CDR1 WSHSY and CDR2 SAAADI. The CDR3 DNA reads TGCGCCAGCAAATCAGCCTCAAACACCGGGGAGCTGTTTTTT. Its translation: CASKSASNTGELFF.